These 8 T cell receptor beta chains were all obtained from the same sample, sequenced in a study of cytomegalovirus exposure and HLA in healthy donors. 60 Vbeta and 13 Jbeta primers were used in PCR. Sequenced by immunoSEQ multiplex PCR; TCRdb stores in-frame clones only, minus some. The sample includes over 95,000 clones, around 76% seen only once; the top ten take about 12%. Source material: PBMCs. These receptors all stem from a woman aged 40 to 50 in good health and CMV-seropositive.

In nucleotides, the CDR3 is TGTGCCAGCAGCCCCCCGGAGCCGAACTATGGCTACACCTTC. Protein: CASSPPEPNYGYTF. The chain employs TRBV9 and TRBJ1-2; D uncertain. The CDR3 has 14 amino acids. CDR1 SGDLS and CDR2 YYNGEE come from the germline V gene. The ends were cut back, 4 bases at V and 2 bases at J, with 12 bases in the middle.

This rearrangement joins TRBV6-5 to TRBJ1-2, with TRBD1 identical over 9 bases. Germline V gives CDR1 MNHEY, CDR2 SVGAGI. The ends lost 2 bases at V and 4 bases at J; junction bases unmatched: 5. The CDR3 has 15 residues. The CDR3: CASSYVGQGGYGYTF. Here the CDR3 DNA reads TGTGCCAGCAGTTACGTGGGACAGGGAGGCTATGGCTACACCTTC.

This clone was seen only a few times. A junction end diverges from the germline sequence, so it may reflect a read error. The chain's CDR3 is CASSRGNTEAFF. The CDR3 DNA reads TGCGCCAGCAGCCGAGGGAACACTGAAGCTTTCTTT. The chain links TRBV7-3 to TRBJ1-1; D uncertain. CDR1 and CDR2 from the germline V gene are SGHTA and FQGTGA. This CDR3 comprises 12 residues.

The chain joins TRBV7-9 to TRBJ1-2; the match to TRBD1 covers 10 bases. Germline assignment: CDR1 SEHNR and CDR2 FQNEAQ (reference sequence). The J segment lost 6 bases and the V segment lost 4 bases, leaving 2 bases of the junction unmatched. The CDR3 has 13 amino acids. The CDR3 bases are TGTGCCAGCAGCTCGGGACAGGGGAATGGCTACACCTTC. It codes for CASSSGQGNGYTF.

This chain connects TRBV6-5 to TRBJ1-5; TRBD1 might be the D (5 bases). The CDR3 has 13 residues. The ends were cut back, 7 bases at V and 6 bases at J, with 13 bases in the middle. CDR1 MNHEY and CDR2 SVGAGI come from the germline V gene. This chain's CDR3 is CASTPDIRQPQHF. The CDR3 DNA follows: TGTGCCAGCACCCCGGACATCCGTCAGCCCCAGCATTTT.

The CDR3 reads CASSPGDRQETQYF. The CDR3 region has the DNA TGTGCCAGCTCACCAGGGGACAGACAAGAGACCCAGTACTTC. This chain uses TRBV18 with TRBJ2-5; 7 bases are shared with TRBD1. J lost 2 bases, V lost 2 bases, and 2 bases had no gene match. This CDR3 has 14 residues. Germline V gene lookup returns CDR1 KGHSH and CDR2 LQKENI.

This clone was detected only a few times. V gene TRBV7-9 combines with J gene TRBJ2-1; the match to TRBD2 covers 9 bases. The germline CDR1 and CDR2 sequences are SEHNR and FQNEAQ (reference sequence). Losses at the gene ends were 1 base for V and 8 bases for J; bases not matched to a gene: 12. The CDR3 sequence is 17 residues long. CDR3 loop: CASSLVWAGGASHEQFF. In DNA form, the CDR3 reads TGTGCCAGCAGCTTAGTGTGGGCGGGGGGGGCTTCGCATGAGCAGTTCTTC.

The J gene is TRBJ1-2, the V gene TRBV10-3, with D perhaps TRBD1 (6 bases). The CDR3 runs 16 residues. Germline V gene sequence: CDR1 ENHRY, CDR2 SYGVKD. Trimming pared 6 bases from V and 5 bases from J, leaving 22 bases between. The CDR3 loop reads CAISPTAEGGKYGYTF. CDR3 DNA: TGTGCCATCAGCCCCACAGCGGAAGGGGGAAAGTATGGCTACACCTTC.